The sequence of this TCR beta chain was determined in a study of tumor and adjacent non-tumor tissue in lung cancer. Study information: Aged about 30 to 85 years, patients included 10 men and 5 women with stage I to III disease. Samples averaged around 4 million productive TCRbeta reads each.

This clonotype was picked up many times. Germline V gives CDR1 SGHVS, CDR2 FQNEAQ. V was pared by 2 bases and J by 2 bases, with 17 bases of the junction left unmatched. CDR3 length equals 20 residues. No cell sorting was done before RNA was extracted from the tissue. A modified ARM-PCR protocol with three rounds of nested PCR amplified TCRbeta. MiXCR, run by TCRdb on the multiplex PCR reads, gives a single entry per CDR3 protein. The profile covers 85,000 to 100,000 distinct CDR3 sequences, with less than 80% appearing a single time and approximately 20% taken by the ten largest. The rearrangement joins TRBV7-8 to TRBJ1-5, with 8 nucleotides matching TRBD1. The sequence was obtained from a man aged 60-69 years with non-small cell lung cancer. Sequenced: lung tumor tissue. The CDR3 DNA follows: TGTGCCAGCAGCTTAAGGCCGACAGGGGATGAAGGTATCGGCAATCAGCCCCAGCATTTT. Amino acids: CASSLRPTGDEGIGNQPQHF.